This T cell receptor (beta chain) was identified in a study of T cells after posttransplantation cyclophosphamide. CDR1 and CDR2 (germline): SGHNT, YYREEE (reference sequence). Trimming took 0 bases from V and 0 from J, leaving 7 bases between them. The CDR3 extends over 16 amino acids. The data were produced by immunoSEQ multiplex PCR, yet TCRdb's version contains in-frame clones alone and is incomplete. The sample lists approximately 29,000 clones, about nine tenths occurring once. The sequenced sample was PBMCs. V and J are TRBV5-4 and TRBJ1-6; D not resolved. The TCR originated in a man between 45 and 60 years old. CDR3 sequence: CASSLDASSYNSPLHF. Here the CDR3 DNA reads TGTGCCAGCAGCTTGGATGCGAGCTCCTATAATTCACCCCTCCACTTT.